This T cell receptor beta chain is drawn from a study of cytomegalovirus exposure and HLA in healthy donors. In the study overall: The 100 to 150 validation repertoires and the approximately 700 first-cohort repertoires shared a platform, a later analysis reported.

This clone came up many times. Antigen: not known. The CDR3 covers 13 residues. The V and J ends lost 4 bases and 8 bases, in that order; junction bases with no gene match: 7. CDR1 and CDR2 (germline): MNHNS, SASEGT. From the approximately 110-subject validation cohort, which was separate from the roughly 620-subject first cohort, the donors were drawn. Here immunoSEQ multiplex PCR was the method, and the copy in TCRdb shows in-frame clones only, minus some. This table holds 100,000 to 150,000 clones, roughly 86% found once. Notes on the study in general: It was 150 to 200 TCR beta chains that were listed as cytomegalovirus-associated. A later analysis found first-cohort TCR clusters tended to co-occur in the 110 or so validation repertoires.

The origin of this receptor is a young man in good health and CMV-seronegative. The specimen sequenced was PBMCs. The J gene is TRBJ2-7, the V gene TRBV6-1; TRBD1 matches 8 bases. The CDR3 loop reads CASSGDRNGKQYF. The CDR3 region has the DNA TGTGCCAGCAGTGGGGACAGGAACGGGAAGCAGTACTTC.